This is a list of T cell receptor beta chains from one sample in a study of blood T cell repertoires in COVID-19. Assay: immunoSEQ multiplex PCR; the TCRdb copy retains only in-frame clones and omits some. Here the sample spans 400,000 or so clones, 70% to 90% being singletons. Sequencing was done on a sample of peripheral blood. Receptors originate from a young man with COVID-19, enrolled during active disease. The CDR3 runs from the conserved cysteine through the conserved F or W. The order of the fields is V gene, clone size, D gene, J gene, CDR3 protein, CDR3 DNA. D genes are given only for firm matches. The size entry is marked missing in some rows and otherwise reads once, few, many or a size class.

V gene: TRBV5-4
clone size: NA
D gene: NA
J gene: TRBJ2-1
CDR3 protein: CASSPDWLANEQFF
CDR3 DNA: TGTGCCAGCAGCCCGGACTGGCTCGCAAATGAGCAGTTCTTC

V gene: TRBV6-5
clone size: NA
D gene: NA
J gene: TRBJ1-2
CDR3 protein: CASSYLASSGGYTF
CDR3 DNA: TGTGCCAGCAGTTACCTAGCCTCTTCAGGTGGCTACACCTTC

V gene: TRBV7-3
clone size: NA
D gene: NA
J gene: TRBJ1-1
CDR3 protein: CASSLSSRDTEAFF
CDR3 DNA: TGTGCCAGCAGCTTAAGCTCGCGGGACACTGAAGCTTTCTTT

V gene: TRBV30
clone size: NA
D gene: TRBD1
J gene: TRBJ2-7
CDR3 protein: CAGNRDSPKEQYF
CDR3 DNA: TGTGCCGGAAACCGGGACAGCCCTAAGGAGCAGTACTTC

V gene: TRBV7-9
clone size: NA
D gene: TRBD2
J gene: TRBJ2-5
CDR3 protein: CASSGRTSGRTLETQYF
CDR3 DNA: TGTGCCAGCAGCGGCCGGACTAGCGGGAGGACGTTAGAGACCCAGTACTTC

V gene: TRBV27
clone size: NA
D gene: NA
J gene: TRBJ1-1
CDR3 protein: CASSFSTRRNTEAFF
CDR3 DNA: TGTGCCAGCAGTTTCTCTACTAGGAGGAACACTGAAGCTTTCTTT

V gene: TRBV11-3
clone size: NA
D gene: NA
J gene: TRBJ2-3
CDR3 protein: CASSSSSRQDTQYF
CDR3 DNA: TGTGCCAGCAGCTCTTCGTCGCGGCAAGATACGCAGTATTTT

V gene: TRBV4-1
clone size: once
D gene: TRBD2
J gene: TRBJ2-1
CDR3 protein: CASSQEGSGRESYNEQFF
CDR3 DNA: TGCGCCAGCAGCCAAGAAGGGTCAGGGAGGGAGTCCTACAATGAGCAGTTCTTC

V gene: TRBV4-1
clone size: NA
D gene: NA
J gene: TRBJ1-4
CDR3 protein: CASSQDGAGGARGEKLFF
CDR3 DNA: TGCGCCAGCAGCCAAGATGGGGCGGGAGGGGCCCGTGGGGAAAAACTGTTTTTT

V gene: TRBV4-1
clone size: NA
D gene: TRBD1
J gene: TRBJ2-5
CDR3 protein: CASSQTMTGTADGQETQYF
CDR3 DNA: TGCGCCAGCAGCCAAACAATGACAGGGACCGCTGATGGGCAAGAGACCCAGTACTTC

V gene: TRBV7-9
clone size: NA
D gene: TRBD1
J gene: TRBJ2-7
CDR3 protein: CASSLGQATYEQYF
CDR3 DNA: TGTGCCAGCAGCTTGGGACAGGCGACCTACGAGCAGTACTTC

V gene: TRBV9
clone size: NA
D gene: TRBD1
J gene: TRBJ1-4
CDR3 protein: CASSPGQGISPNEKLFF
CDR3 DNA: TGTGCCAGCAGCCCGGGACAGGGAATTAGTCCTAATGAAAAACTGTTTTTT

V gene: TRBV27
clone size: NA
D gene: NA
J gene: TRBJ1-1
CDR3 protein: CASSLYLTGTEAFF
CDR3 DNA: TGTGCCAGCAGTTTATACCTAACTGGCACTGAAGCTTTCTTT

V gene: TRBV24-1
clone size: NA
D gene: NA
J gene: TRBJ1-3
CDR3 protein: CATSGGVRNTIYF
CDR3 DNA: TGTGCCACCAGTGGTGGAGTCAGAAACACCATATATTTT

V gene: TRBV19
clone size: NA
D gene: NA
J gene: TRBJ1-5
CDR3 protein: CASSIQEEGFQPQHF
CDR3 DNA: TGTGCCAGTAGTATACAGGAGGAGGGTTTTCAGCCCCAGCATTTT

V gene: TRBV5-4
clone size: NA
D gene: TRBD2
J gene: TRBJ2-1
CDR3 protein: CASSPALAGQDNEQFF
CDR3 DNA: TGTGCCAGCAGCCCCGCCTTAGCGGGACAAGACAATGAGCAGTTCTTC

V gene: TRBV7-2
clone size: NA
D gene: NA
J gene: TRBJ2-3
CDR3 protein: CASSLGGVTDTQYF
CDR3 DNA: TGTGCCAGCAGCTTAGGGGGGGTCACAGATACGCAGTATTTT

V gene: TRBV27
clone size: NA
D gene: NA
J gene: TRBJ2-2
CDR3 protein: CASSWQGSGELFF
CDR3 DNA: TGTGCCAGCAGTTGGCAGGGGTCCGGGGAGCTGTTTTTT

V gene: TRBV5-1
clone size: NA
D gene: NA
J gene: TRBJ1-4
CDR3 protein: CASSPGGGDPNEKLFF
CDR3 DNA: TGCGCCAGCAGCCCGGGGGGCGGCGACCCTAATGAAAAACTGTTTTTT

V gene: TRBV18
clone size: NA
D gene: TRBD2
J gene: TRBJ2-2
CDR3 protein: CASSLSSGRTGELFF
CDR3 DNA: TGTGCCAGCTCGTTGTCTAGCGGACGCACCGGGGAGCTGTTTTTT

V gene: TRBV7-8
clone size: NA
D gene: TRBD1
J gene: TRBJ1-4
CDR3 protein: CASSPARTGGEKLFF
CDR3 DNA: TGTGCCAGCAGCCCCGCCCGGACAGGAGGTGAAAAACTGTTTTTT

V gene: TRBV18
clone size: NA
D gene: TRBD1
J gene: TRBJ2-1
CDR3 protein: CASSQSGQGYNEQFF
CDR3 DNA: TGTGCCAGCTCGCAATCGGGACAGGGCTACAATGAGCAGTTCTTC

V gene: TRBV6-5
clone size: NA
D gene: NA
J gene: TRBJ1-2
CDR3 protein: CASQQQEIGNYGYTF
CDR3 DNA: TGTGCCAGCCAACAACAGGAAATTGGGAACTATGGCTACACCTTC

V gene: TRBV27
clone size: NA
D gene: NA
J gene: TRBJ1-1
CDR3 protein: CASSLAMSRTEAFF
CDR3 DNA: TGTGCCAGCAGTTTAGCGATGAGTCGGACTGAAGCTTTCTTT

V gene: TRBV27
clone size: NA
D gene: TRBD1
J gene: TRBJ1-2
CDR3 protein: CASSITGGGYGYTF
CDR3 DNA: TGTGCCAGCAGTATAACAGGGGGCGGCTATGGCTACACCTTC

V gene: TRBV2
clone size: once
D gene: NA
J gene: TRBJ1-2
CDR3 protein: CASRAARYGYTF
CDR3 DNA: TGTGCCAGCAGGGCCGCAAGATATGGCTACACCTTC

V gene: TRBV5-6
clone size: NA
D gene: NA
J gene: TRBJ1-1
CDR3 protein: CASSSGFEAFF
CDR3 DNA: TGTGCCAGCAGCTCAGGGTTTGAAGCTTTCTTT

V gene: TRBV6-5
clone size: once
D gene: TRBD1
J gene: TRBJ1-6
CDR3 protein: CASTRQGLPLHF
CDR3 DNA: TGTGCCAGCACAAGACAGGGGCTACCCCTCCACTTT

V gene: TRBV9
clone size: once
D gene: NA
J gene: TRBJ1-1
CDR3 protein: CASSLPDGSPGTEAFF
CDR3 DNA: TGTGCCAGCAGCTTACCGGACGGGAGCCCGGGCACTGAAGCTTTCTTT

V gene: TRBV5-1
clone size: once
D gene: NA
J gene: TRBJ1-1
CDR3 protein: CASRAGEGPMNTEAFF
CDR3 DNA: TGCGCCAGCAGGGCAGGGGAGGGGCCAATGAACACTGAAGCTTTCTTT

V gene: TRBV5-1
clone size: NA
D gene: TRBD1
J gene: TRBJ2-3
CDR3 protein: CASKQDRGRADTQYF
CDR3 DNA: TGCGCCAGCAAACAGGACAGGGGAAGGGCAGATACGCAGTATTTT

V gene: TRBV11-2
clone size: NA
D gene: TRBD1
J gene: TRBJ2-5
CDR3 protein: CASSLEPGTGHQETQYF
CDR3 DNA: TGTGCCAGCAGCTTAGAACCCGGGACAGGACACCAAGAGACCCAGTACTTC

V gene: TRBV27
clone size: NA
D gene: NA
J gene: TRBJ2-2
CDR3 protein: CASSWGVGGELFF
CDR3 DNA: TGTGCCAGCAGTTGGGGGGTAGGTGGGGAGCTGTTTTTT

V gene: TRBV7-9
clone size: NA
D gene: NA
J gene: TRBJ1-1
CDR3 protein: CASSSRGGRGTEAFF
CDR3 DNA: TGTGCCAGCAGCTCGAGAGGGGGTAGAGGCACTGAAGCTTTCTTT

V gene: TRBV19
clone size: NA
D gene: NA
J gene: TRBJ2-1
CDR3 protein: CASSIGSYNEQFF
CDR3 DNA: TGTGCCAGTAGTATAGGGAGCTACAATGAGCAGTTCTTC

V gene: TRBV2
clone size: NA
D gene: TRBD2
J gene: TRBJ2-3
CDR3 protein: CASSGLAGTDTQYF
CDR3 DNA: TGTGCCAGCAGTGGACTAGCTGGGACAGATACGCAGTATTTT

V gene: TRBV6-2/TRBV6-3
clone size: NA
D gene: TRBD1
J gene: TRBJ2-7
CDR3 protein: CASSFRTGDEQYF
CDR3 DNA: TGTGCCAGCAGTTTCCGGACAGGGGACGAGCAGTACTTC

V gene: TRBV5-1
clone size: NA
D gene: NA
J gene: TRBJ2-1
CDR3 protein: CASTMLRGSSYNEQFF
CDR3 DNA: TGCGCCAGCACCATGCTAAGGGGGAGCTCCTACAATGAGCAGTTCTTC

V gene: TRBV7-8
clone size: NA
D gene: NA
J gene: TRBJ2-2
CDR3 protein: CASSYRQSTGELFF
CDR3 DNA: TGTGCCAGCAGCTACAGACAGTCCACCGGGGAGCTGTTTTTT

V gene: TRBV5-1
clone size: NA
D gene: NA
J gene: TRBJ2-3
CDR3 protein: CASTTGRTDTQYF
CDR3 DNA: TGCGCCAGCACGACTGGTCGCACAGATACGCAGTATTTT

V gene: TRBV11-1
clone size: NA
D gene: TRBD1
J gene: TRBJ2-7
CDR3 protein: CASSPLRYRGREQYF
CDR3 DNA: TGTGCCAGCAGCCCGCTTCGTTACAGGGGGAGGGAGCAGTACTTC

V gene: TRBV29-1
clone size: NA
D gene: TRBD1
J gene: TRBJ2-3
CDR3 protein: CSARQGADTQYF
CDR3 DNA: TGCAGCGCCCGACAGGGCGCAGATACGCAGTATTTT

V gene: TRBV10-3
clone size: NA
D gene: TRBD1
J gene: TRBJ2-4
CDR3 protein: CATRQGERNIQYF
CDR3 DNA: TGTGCCACTCGACAGGGGGAGAGAAACATTCAGTACTTC

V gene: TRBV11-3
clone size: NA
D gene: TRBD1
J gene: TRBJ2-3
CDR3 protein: CASSRLQGAAGDTQYF
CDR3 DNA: TGTGCCAGCAGCCGATTACAGGGGGCCGCCGGAGATACGCAGTATTTT

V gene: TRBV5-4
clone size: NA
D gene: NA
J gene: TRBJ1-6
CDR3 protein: CASSLAGNNSPLHF
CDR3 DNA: TGTGCCAGCAGCTTGGCCGGGAATAATTCACCCCTCCACTTT

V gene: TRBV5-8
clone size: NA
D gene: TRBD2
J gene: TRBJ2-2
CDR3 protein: CASSLTGLAANTGELFF
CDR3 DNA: TGTGCCAGCAGCTTGACGGGACTAGCGGCGAACACCGGGGAGCTGTTTTTT

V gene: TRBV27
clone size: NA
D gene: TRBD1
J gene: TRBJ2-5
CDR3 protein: CASSIQGPQETQYF
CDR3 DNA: TGTGCCAGCAGTATACAGGGGCCCCAAGAGACCCAGTACTTC

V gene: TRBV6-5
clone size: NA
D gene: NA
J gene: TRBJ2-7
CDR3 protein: CAAKTSTYEQYF
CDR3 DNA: TGTGCCGCCAAGACAAGCACCTACGAGCAGTACTTC

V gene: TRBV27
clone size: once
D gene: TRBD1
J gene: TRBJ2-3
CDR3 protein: CASSPRGRGTDTQYF
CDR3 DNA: TGTGCCAGCAGCCCTAGGGGCAGGGGGACAGATACGCAGTATTTT

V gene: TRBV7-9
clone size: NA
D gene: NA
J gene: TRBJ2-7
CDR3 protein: CASLGGTDYEQYF
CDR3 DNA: TGTGCCAGCCTCGGCGGGACGGACTACGAGCAGTACTTC

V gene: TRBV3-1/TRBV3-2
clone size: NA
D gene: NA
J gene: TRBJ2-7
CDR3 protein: CASSSSLGGTYEQYF
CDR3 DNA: TGTGCCAGCAGTTCCAGTTTGGGGGGAACCTACGAGCAGTACTTC

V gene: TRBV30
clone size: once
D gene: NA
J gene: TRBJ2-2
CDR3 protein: CAWSVRVGLPGELFF
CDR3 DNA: TGTGCCTGGAGTGTACGCGTGGGACTGCCCGGGGAGCTGTTTTTT

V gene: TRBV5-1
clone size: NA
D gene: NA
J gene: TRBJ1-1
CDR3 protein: CASSSDSLNTEAFF
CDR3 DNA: TGCGCCAGCAGCTCGGACAGTTTGAACACTGAAGCTTTCTTT

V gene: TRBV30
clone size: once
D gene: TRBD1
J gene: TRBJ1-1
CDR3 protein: CASDRENTEAFF
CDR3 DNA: TGTGCCTCGGACAGGGAGAACACTGAAGCTTTCTTT

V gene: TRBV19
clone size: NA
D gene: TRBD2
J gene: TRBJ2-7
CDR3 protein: CASSIDQAGGLVF
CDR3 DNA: TGTGCCAGTAGTATAGATCAAGCGGGGGGCCTTGTGTTC

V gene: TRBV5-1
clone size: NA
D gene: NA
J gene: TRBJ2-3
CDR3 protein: CASSLRTSTDTQYF
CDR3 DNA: TGCGCCAGCAGCTTGAGGACTTCCACAGATACGCAGTATTTT

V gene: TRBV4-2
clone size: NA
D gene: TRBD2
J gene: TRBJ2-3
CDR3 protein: CASSQAAMASGEADTQYF
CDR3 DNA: TGTGCCAGCAGCCAAGCCGCAATGGCTAGCGGGGAGGCGGATACGCAGTATTTT

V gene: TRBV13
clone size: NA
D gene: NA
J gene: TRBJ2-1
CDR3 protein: CASSPRAIGNEQFF
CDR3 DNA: TGTGCCAGCAGCCCCAGGGCCATTGGGAATGAGCAGTTCTTC

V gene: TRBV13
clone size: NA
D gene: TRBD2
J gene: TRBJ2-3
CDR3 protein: CASSPGGGDTQYF
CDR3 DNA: TGTGCCAGCAGCCCGGGGGGGGGAGATACGCAGTATTTT

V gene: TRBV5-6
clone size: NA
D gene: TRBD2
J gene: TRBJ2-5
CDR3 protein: CASSAGTSGGASETQYF
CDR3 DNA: TGTGCCAGCAGCGCCGGGACTAGCGGGGGGGCCTCAGAGACCCAGTACTTC